Sequencing of this T cell receptor (beta chain) was carried out in a study of brain metastases from non-small cell lung cancer. Produced via immunoSEQ multiplex PCR; TCRdb's table is partial and in-frame only. The sample holds some 4,900 clones; around 80% are singletons and the top ten take roughly 6.3%. Germline V gives CDR1 MGHRA, CDR2 YSYEKL. The CDR3 totals 15 residues. The junction had 4 bases not matched to a gene; V was cut back by 2 bases and J by 0 bases. The V and J genes are TRBV4-1 and TRBJ2-7, with 7 bases matching TRBD2. This TCR was sampled from a donor aged 40 or over with non-small cell lung cancer. Sequenced: primary lung tumor tissue. The CDR3 reads CASSQTSSGSYEQYF. The CDR3 coding sequence is TGCGCCAGCAGCCAAACCTCTAGCGGCTCCTACGAGCAGTACTTC.